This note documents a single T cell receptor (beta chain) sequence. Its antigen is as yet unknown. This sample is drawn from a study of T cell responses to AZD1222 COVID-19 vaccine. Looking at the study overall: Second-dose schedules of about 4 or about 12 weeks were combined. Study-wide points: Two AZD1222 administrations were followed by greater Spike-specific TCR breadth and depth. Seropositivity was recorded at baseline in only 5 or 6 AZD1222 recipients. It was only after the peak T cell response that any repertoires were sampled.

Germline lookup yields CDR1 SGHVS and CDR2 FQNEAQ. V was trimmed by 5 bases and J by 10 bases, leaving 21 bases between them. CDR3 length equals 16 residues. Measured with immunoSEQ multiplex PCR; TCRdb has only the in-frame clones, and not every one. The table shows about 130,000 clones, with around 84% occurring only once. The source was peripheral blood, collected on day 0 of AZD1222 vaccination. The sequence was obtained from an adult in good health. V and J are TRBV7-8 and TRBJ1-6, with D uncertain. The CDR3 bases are TGTGCCAGCAGCGTATTGGGCCGGGCCTCGGCCTCACCCCTCCACTTT. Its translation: CASSVLGRASASPLHF.